The sequence of this TCR beta chain was determined in a study of blood T cells in healthy people across ages. This clonotype was recorded at least ten times. No antigen is known for it. The authors ran a second PCR of roughly 7 to 11 cycles using a sample-barcoded 5' primer and a J-beta primer mix. TCRdb fed the 5' RACE reads into MiXCR, producing one record per CDR3 protein. The table has some 880,000 distinct CDR3 sequences, under 40% seen once; the top ten hold over 10%. Trimming cost V 3 bases and J 4 bases, with 16 bases left between them. Germline CDR1 SGHTA, CDR2 FQGNSA. This CDR3 has 16 amino acids. General study points: A roughly linear fall in TCR beta diversity per million T cells was seen with increasing age. Underestimates were what the diversity estimates from one million T cells were considered to be.

Input material: blood. The chain couples TRBV7-2 to TRBJ2-1; either TRBD1 or TRBD2 may supply D (5 bases each). The clonotype comes from a man younger than 35 in good health. The CDR3 reads CASSLSGLGLYNEQFF. The CDR3 bases are TGTGCCAGCAGCTTGTCGGGGTTGGGGCTTTACAATGAGCAGTTCTTC.